These T cell receptor beta chains were read from a single sample in a study of T cells in localized non-small cell lung cancer. The method was immunoSEQ multiplex PCR; TCRdb's version includes in-frame clones alone and lacks a portion of them. The table includes around 45,000 clones, about 85% detected once. Sequenced here: PBMCs, sampled before any cancer treatment. Source of these receptors: a man between 40 and 70 years old with stage II lung adenocarcinoma. Each CDR3 is given with its conserved first and last residue. A D gene is named only where the DNA matches it firmly. Only some rows state a clone size, as once, few, many or a class for expanded clones.

CASRRSTGFFTGGINTIYF,TGTGCCAGCAGGAGAAGCACAGGGTTCTTTACTGGGGGGATCAACACCATATATTTT,TRBV6-4,.,TRBJ1-3,.
CASIRLAGAGELFF,TGTGCCAGCATCCGACTAGCGGGGGCCGGGGAGCTGTTTTTT,TRBV6-1,TRBD2,TRBJ2-2,.
CASSQDTGELFF,TGTGCCAGCAGTCAAGACACCGGGGAGCTGTTTTTT,TRBV6-5,.,TRBJ2-2,.
CTSSQAGGTEAFF,TGCACCAGCAGCCAAGCGGGGGGCACTGAAGCTTTCTTT,TRBV1,.,TRBJ1-1,.
CASSLPGPMSYEQYF,TGTGCCAGCAGCTTGCCAGGACCAATGTCCTACGAGCAGTACTTC,TRBV5-6,.,TRBJ2-7,.
CASSPVGAGPQETQYF,TGCGCCAGCAGCCCGGTTGGGGCGGGGCCTCAAGAGACCCAGTACTTC,TRBV5-1,.,TRBJ2-5,once
CSVSVRTGAGDTQYF,TGCAGCGTCTCGGTCCGGACAGGGGCAGGAGATACGCAGTATTTT,TRBV29-1,TRBD1,TRBJ2-3,.
CASSLVGGDTGELFF,TGTGCCAGCAGCTTAGTAGGGGGTGACACCGGGGAGCTGTTTTTT,TRBV11-2,.,TRBJ2-2,.
CASSPGRNNQPQHF,TGTGCCAGCAGCCCGGGACGGAACAATCAGCCCCAGCATTTT,TRBV6-5,.,TRBJ1-5,.
CASSLYRGEPLEAFF,TGTGCCAGCAGCCTTTACAGGGGCGAACCCCTTGAAGCTTTCTTT,TRBV14,TRBD1,TRBJ1-1,few
CASSEGAGKYAEAFF,TGTGCCAGCAGTGAGGGGGCAGGAAAGTACGCTGAAGCTTTCTTT,TRBV6-4,.,TRBJ1-1,.
CASSLPTSGGNEQFF,TGTGCCAGCAGCTTGCCGACTAGCGGGGGAAATGAGCAGTTCTTC,TRBV11-2,TRBD2,TRBJ2-1,.
CASSQGLASDEQYF,TGTGCCAGCAGCCAGGGACTAGCGTCCGACGAGCAGTACTTC,TRBV11-3,TRBD2,TRBJ2-7,.
CASSEGLNNEQFF,TGTGCCAGCAGTGAAGGGCTAAACAATGAGCAGTTCTTC,TRBV2,.,TRBJ2-1,.
CASSFSDREETQYF,TGTGCCAGTAGTTTCTCAGACAGGGAAGAGACCCAGTACTTC,TRBV19,TRBD1,TRBJ2-5,.
CASSLDGPHFETQYF,TGTGCCAGCAGCTTAGATGGTCCACACTTTGAGACCCAGTACTTC,TRBV11-2,.,TRBJ2-5,.
CASSMTGQETQYF,TGTGCCAGCTCAATGACAGGGCAAGAGACCCAGTACTTC,TRBV18,TRBD1,TRBJ2-5,.
CASSFGQGAIYEQYF,TGTGCCAGCAGCTTTGGACAGGGGGCTATCTACGAGCAGTACTTC,TRBV7-9,TRBD1,TRBJ2-7,.
CAWSVQRGDGYTF,TGTGCCTGGAGTGTACAGCGGGGGGATGGCTACACCTTC,TRBV30,.,TRBJ1-2,few
CASSLLSGGADTQYF,TGTGCCAGCAGCTTGTTATCCGGGGGGGCCGATACGCAGTATTTT,TRBV7-3,TRBD2,TRBJ2-3,.
CASSSSGQGISEQYF,TGTGCCAGCAGTTCTAGCGGACAGGGAATAAGCGAGCAGTACTTC,TRBV6-5,.,TRBJ2-7,.
CASSPKGHTDTQYF,TGTGCCAGCAGCCCTAAGGGGCACACAGATACGCAGTATTTT,TRBV7-6,.,TRBJ2-3,.
CASSLVGGLYFF,TGTGCCAGCAGCTTGGTCGGGGGCCTCTACTTCTTT,TRBV5-4,.,TRBJ1-1,medium-sized
CASRDRGIIAFF,TGTGCCAGCAGAGACAGGGGGATCATAGCTTTCTTT,TRBV2,TRBD1,TRBJ1-1,.
CASSTGQHTGELFF,TGTGCCAGCAGTACGGGACAGCATACCGGGGAGCTGTTTTTT,TRBV6-6,TRBD1,TRBJ2-2,.
CASSDEGHKFF,TGTGCCAGCAGTGATGAAGGACATAAGTTCTTC,TRBV2,.,TRBJ2-1,.
CASSGLSLAGGLETQYF,TGTGCCAGCAGTGGTCTGTCTCTAGCGGGGGGCCTTGAGACCCAGTACTTC,TRBV6-1,TRBD2,TRBJ2-5,.
CASSHPPGLAGGHTDTQYF,TGTGCCAGCAGCCATCCACCGGGACTAGCGGGGGGGCACACAGATACGCAGTATTTT,TRBV9,TRBD2,TRBJ2-3,.
CASRQGVNTIYF,TGTGCCAGCAGGCAGGGTGTAAACACCATATATTTT,TRBV6-4,.,TRBJ1-3,.
CAWSLGTSYEQFF,TGTGCCTGGAGTCTCGGGACTAGCTATGAGCAGTTCTTC,TRBV30,TRBD2,TRBJ2-1,.
CASSPTGPSGGFTDTQYF,TGTGCCAGCAGCCCAACGGGCCCTAGCGGGGGGTTCACAGATACGCAGTATTTT,TRBV7-8,TRBD2,TRBJ2-3,.
CASSLGTDQETQYF,TGTGCCAGCAGCTTGGGGACAGATCAAGAGACCCAGTACTTC,TRBV7-7,TRBD1,TRBJ2-5,.
CASSLSGEGYGYTF,TGTGCCAGCAGCTTGTCGGGGGAAGGCTATGGCTACACCTTC,TRBV7-8,.,TRBJ1-2,.
CAISKAALSMNTGELFF,TGTGCCATCAGTAAGGCGGCCCTTTCAATGAACACCGGGGAGCTGTTTTTT,TRBV28,.,TRBJ2-2,.
CASLIRLMNTEAFF,TGTGCCAGCTTAATTCGGCTAATGAACACTGAAGCTTTCTTT,TRBV6-1,.,TRBJ1-1,.
CASSLASGRAADTQYF,TGTGCCAGCAGCTTGGCCAGCGGGAGGGCAGCAGATACGCAGTATTTT,TRBV5-5,TRBD2,TRBJ2-3,.
CASSFGTAYYGYTF,TGTGCCAGCAGCTTCGGGACAGCGTACTATGGCTACACCTTC,TRBV2,TRBD1,TRBJ1-2,few
CASSLEGGLAGANVLTF,TGCGCCAGCAGCTTGGAAGGTGGGCTGGCTGGGGCCAACGTCCTGACTTTC,TRBV5-1,.,TRBJ2-6,.
CASSSRVAANTGELFF,TGTGCCAGCAGCTCACGGGTAGCCGCGAACACCGGGGAGCTGTTTTTT,TRBV9,.,TRBJ2-2,.
CASSILQGGTEAFF,TGCGCCAGCAGCATCCTACAGGGGGGCACTGAAGCTTTCTTT,TRBV5-1,TRBD1,TRBJ1-1,.
CASSMGHPNSPLHF,TGTGCCAGTAGTATGGGACACCCTAATTCACCCCTCCACTTT,TRBV19,.,TRBJ1-6,.